One sample yielded the 30 T cell receptor beta chains listed below, sequenced in a study of blood T cell repertoires in COVID-19. The repertoire was sequenced with immunoSEQ multiplex PCR; TCRdb's copy has only in-frame clones and lacks some. Of about 250,000 clones listed, roughly 85% are singletons. Sequencing input: PBMCs or T cells enriched from blood (not recorded which). The receptors here all came from a woman aged 50 to 65 with acute COVID-19.

This chain connects TRBV7-9 to TRBJ1-6; TRBD1 might be the D (6 bases). The CDR3 length is 13 residues. The V and J ends lost 5 bases and 8 bases respectively, with 10 bases between them. Germline loops: CDR1 SEHNR, CDR2 FQNEAQ (reference sequence). CDR3 residues: CASSPWTDSPLHF. The CDR3 DNA follows: TGTGCCAGCAGCCCTTGGACAGATTCACCCCTCCACTTT.

The chain is built from TRBV14 and TRBJ1-6; D ambiguous. Trimming took off 0 bases at V and 3 bases at J, with 12 bases between the two ends. Germline V gene lookup returns CDR1 SGHDN and CDR2 FVKESK. This CDR3 contains 17 residues. The CDR3 here is CASSQDWQAYYNSPLHF. The CDR3 region has the DNA TGTGCCAGCAGCCAAGATTGGCAGGCCTACTATAATTCACCCCTCCACTTT.

V gene TRBV19 combines with J gene TRBJ1-2; TRBD1 matches 10 bases. The germline V gene encodes CDR1 LNHDA and CDR2 SQIVND (reference sequence). V gave up 7 bases and J gave up 8 bases; unmatched junction bases: 4. The CDR3 extends over 12 amino acids. The CDR3 here is CASKTGGDGYTF. Written as DNA, the CDR3 is TGTGCCAGTAAGACAGGGGGCGACGGCTACACCTTC.

The V and J genes are TRBV5-4 and TRBJ1-1; the D gene is possibly TRBD1 (6 bases). Germline V gene sequence: CDR1 SGHNT, CDR2 YYREEE (reference sequence). The CDR3 totals 15 residues. Trimming pared 0 bases from V and 5 bases from J, leaving 14 bases between. CDR3 in DNA: TGTGCCAGCAGCTTGGTTCGGGGGGCAAGTACTGAAGCTTTCTTT. This codes for CASSLVRGASTEAFF.

The V gene is TRBV12-5, the J gene TRBJ1-3; D ambiguous. Germline V gene sequence: CDR1 LGHNT, CDR2 FRNRAP. The CDR3 loop spans 12 amino acids. Trimming took 8 bases from V and 1 from J, leaving 6 bases between them. Written as DNA, the CDR3 is TGTGCTAGTCAGAAGTCTGGAAACACCATATATTTT. Protein product: CASQKSGNTIYF.

The CDR3 coding sequence is TGTGCCAGCAGCCGACAGGGGGCCGAGGGCTACACCTTC. It encodes CASSRQGAEGYTF. The chain recombines TRBV3-1 (or the pseudogene TRBV3-2) with TRBJ1-2; 10 bases fit TRBD1. CDR3 length: 13 residues. Germline assignment: CDR1 LGHDT and CDR2 YNNKEL (reference sequence). The trim removed 4 bases at V and 8 bases at J, leaving 4 bases unmatched.

CDR3 nucleotides: TGCAGCGTTGACACAGTGCGGGACTATGGCTACACCTTC. Its protein is CSVDTVRDYGYTF. The chain combines TRBV29-1 with TRBJ1-2; the D is unclear. This CDR3 contains 13 residues. CDR1 is SQVTM and CDR2 is ANQGSEA in the germline V gene. The V gene lost 3 bases and the J gene lost 3 bases, with 11 bases spanning the gap. Complete variable domain (other parts from reference TRBV29-1 and TRBJ1-2): SAVISQKPSRDICQRGTSLTIQCQVDSQVTMMFWYRQQPGQSLTLIATANQGSEATYESGFVIDKFPISRPNLTFSTLTVSNMSPEDSSIYLCSVDTVRDYGYTFGSGTRLTVV.

The chain combines TRBV7-9 with TRBJ2-3, with D possibly TRBD2 on 7 matching bases. The V end was cut by 7 bases, the J end by 2 bases, with 22 bases between. The CDR3 is 17 amino acids. CDR1 is SEHNR and CDR2 is FQNEAQ in the germline V gene (reference sequence). CDR3 DNA: TGTGCCAGCACCACTACCTTAGGGGGGGGAAACACAGATACGCAGTATTTT. Residues: CASTTTLGGGNTDTQYF.

The CDR3, as DNA: TGTGCCAGCAGCACCCAAGAGGGGGCAGTTGGCTACACCTTC. Translating gives CASSTQEGAVGYTF. The rearrangement uses TRBV2 and TRBJ1-2; 7 bases line up with TRBD1. The V and J ends lost 6 bases and 7 bases, in that order; junction bases with no gene match: 11. This CDR3 contains 14 residues. Per the germline V gene, CDR1 is SNHLY and CDR2 is FYNNEI.

In this sample, this clone turned up once. The rearrangement links TRBV3-1 (or the pseudogene TRBV3-2) to TRBJ1-3, with TRBD1 as a possible D gene (6 bases). With 7 bases removed from V and 2 bases from J, the gap between germline ends came to 12 bases. CDR3 length: 14 residues. Germline V gene sequence: CDR1 LGHDT, CDR2 YNNKEL (reference sequence). As DNA, the CDR3 is TGTGCCAGCATTTCGTCAGGGGCTGGAAACACCATATATTTT. It translates to CASISSGAGNTIYF.

This rearrangement joins TRBV7-2 to TRBJ1-1, with TRBD1 identical over 7 bases. This CDR3 has 17 amino acids. CDR1 SGHTA and CDR2 FQGNSA come from the germline V gene. V lost 7 bases, J lost 1 base, and 15 bases stayed unmatched. The CDR3 nucleotides read TGTGCCAGCACTCCCTGGGGCAGGGGGGCCAAGAACACTGAAGCTTTCTTT. Translated: CASTPWGRGAKNTEAFF.

The table lists this clone with a few counts. This sequence joins TRBV21-1 and TRBJ1-4; TRBD1 is the table's D call, not checked against the DNA. TRBV21-1 is classified as a pseudogene. This CDR3 is 14 amino acids long. Written as DNA, the CDR3 is TGTGCCAGCAGCAAGGTCAGGCATGGTGAAAAACTGTTTTTT. Encoded protein: CASSKVRHGEKLFF.

The chain uses TRBV4-3 and TRBJ2-3; 10 nucleotides align to TRBD1. CDR3 size: 16 residues. The V gene end was trimmed by 3 bases and the J gene end by 4 bases; junction bases not matched to a gene: 7. Looked up from germline, CDR1 is LGHNA and CDR2 is YSLEER. CDR3 amino acids: CASSHRQGALADTQYF. CDR3 DNA sequence: TGCGCCAGCAGCCATAGACAGGGGGCGCTTGCAGATACGCAGTATTTT.

V usage is TRBV18 and J usage is TRBJ2-5; 8 bases map to TRBD2. V shed 6 bases, J shed 0 bases, and the junction held 9 bases outside the gene matches. This CDR3 has 16 amino acids. The germline V gene has CDR1 KGHSH and CDR2 LQKENI. CDR3 sequence reads: CASSQRLALYQETQYF. Here the CDR3 DNA reads TGTGCCAGCTCCCAGAGACTAGCGTTGTACCAAGAGACCCAGTACTTC.

The chain links TRBV9 to TRBJ1-1; 8 positions agree with TRBD1. Germline V gives CDR1 SGDLS, CDR2 YYNGEE. V was clipped by 4 bases and J by 1 base; unmatched bases: 9. This CDR3 comprises 16 residues. CDR3 sequence: CASSLGQVTSNTEAFF. CDR3 bases: TGTGCCAGCAGCCTGGGACAGGTGACATCGAACACTGAAGCTTTCTTT.

The chain employs TRBV12-3 or TRBV12-4 and TRBJ1-5; 7 bases agree with TRBD1. V dropped 5 bases and J dropped 5; count of bases not matched to a gene: 3. This CDR3 is built from 13 residues. The CDR3 coding sequence is TGTGCCAGCAGTCGACAGGGTTATCAGCCCCAGCATTTT. Its translation is CASSRQGYQPQHF.

V usage is TRBV3-1 (or the pseudogene TRBV3-2) and J usage is TRBJ1-5; D is uncertain. The CDR3 extends over 15 amino acids. From germline, CDR1 is LGHDT and CDR2 YNNKEL (reference sequence). Trimming took 0 bases from V and 7 from J, leaving 13 bases between them. The CDR3 DNA is TGTGCCAGCAGCCAAGAATGGACGGGGAGACAGCCCCAGCATTTT. Translation gives CASSQEWTGRQPQHF.

The table lists this clone with a few counts. CDR3 DNA sequence: TGTGCCAGTAGTGACATTCAGGGGGCAACCTACGAGCAGTACTTC. It is translated as CASSDIQGATYEQYF. The chain is built from TRBV19 and TRBJ2-7, with 8 bases identical to TRBD1. V dropped 5 bases and J dropped 2; count of bases not matched to a gene: 8. Germline CDR1 and CDR2: LNHDA and SQIVND (reference sequence). This CDR3 comprises 15 residues.

The rearrangement joins TRBV6-5 to TRBJ2-7; TRBD1 agrees at 7 bases. J lost 3 bases, V lost 7 bases, and 12 bases had no gene match. The CDR3 has 15 residues. The germline CDR1 and CDR2 sequences are MNHEY and SVGAGI. DNA for the CDR3: TGTGCCAGCACCCTACAGGGGCAGATTAACTACGAGCAGTACTTC. As protein: CASTLQGQINYEQYF.

The chain is built from TRBV5-1 and TRBJ1-2; possible D gene TRBD1, 6 bases. CDR1 and CDR2 (germline): SGHRS, YFSETQ. The CDR3 totals 12 residues. V lost 2 bases and J lost 6, with 8 bases in between. In DNA, the CDR3 is TGCGCCAGCAGCTTAAACAGGGATGGCTACACCTTC. This translates into CASSLNRDGYTF.

For this clone: The junction departs from the called germline gene at one end, perhaps through a read error. This chain uses TRBV29-1 with TRBJ1-2, with D possibly being TRBD1 (5 bases). There are 10 residues in the CDR3. CDR1 SQVTM and CDR2 ANQGSEA come from the germline V gene. Written as DNA, the CDR3 is TGCAGCGTTGTAAAGACAGAGTTAGCCTTC. It specifies CSVVKTELAF.

The chain joins TRBV5-4 to TRBJ2-2, with D perhaps TRBD2 (6 bases). The CDR3 totals 17 residues. Germline assignment: CDR1 SGHNT and CDR2 YYREEE (reference sequence). Trimming cost V 4 bases and J 4 bases, with 20 bases left between them. The CDR3 DNA reads as TGTGCCAGCAGCCTCCTGCCGGGACTTTCATTCACCGGGGAGCTGTTTTTT. It encodes CASSLLPGLSFTGELFF.

CDR3: CASSELAGGSSYEQYF. CDR3 coding DNA: TGTGCCAGCAGTGAACTAGCGGGCGGAAGCTCCTACGAGCAGTACTTC. The rearrangement links TRBV6-1 to TRBJ2-7; 8 nucleotides align to TRBD2. The germline V gene has CDR1 MNHNS and CDR2 SASEGT. This CDR3 has 16 residues. The V segment lost 2 bases and the J segment 0 bases; nucleotides outside the gene matches: 6.

The rearrangement links TRBV5-1 to TRBJ1-1; D call uncertain. CDR3 size: 16 residues. Between the trimmed V and J ends, which lost 4 bases and 0 bases, there was a span of 16 bases. CDR1 and CDR2 from the germline V gene are SGHRS and YFSETQ. The CDR3 DNA reads as TGCGCCAGCAGCCCGTGGGCAGCTGTATTGAACACTGAAGCTTTCTTT. Its translation: CASSPWAAVLNTEAFF.

Here the CDR3 DNA reads TGTGCCAGCAGCTCCTCTTACAGGGGGGGTCAGCCCCAGCATTTT. It encodes CASSSSYRGGQPQHF. The chain carries TRBV9 and TRBJ1-5; 8 bases agree with TRBD1. Germline V gene data show CDR1 as SGDLS and CDR2 as YYNGEE. The CDR3 is 15 amino acids. Germline trimming cut 4 bases from V and 6 bases from J; bases unmatched to any gene: 9.

The chain is built from TRBV7-2 and TRBJ1-2; TRBD1 aligns across 8 bases. The CDR3 is made up of 13 amino acids. Germline CDR1 and CDR2: SGHTA and FQGNSA. V lost 7 bases to trimming and J lost 8 bases; unmatched junction nucleotides: 9. CDR3 residues: CASNPGQAGGYTF. The CDR3 bases are TGTGCCAGCAATCCGGGACAGGCGGGGGGCTACACCTTC.

The rearrangement links TRBV11-2 to TRBJ1-1, with D tentatively TRBD1 (5 bases). The CDR3 is 15 residues long. The germline CDR1 and CDR2 sequences are SGHAT and FQNNGV. V was trimmed by 5 bases and J by 0 bases, leaving 13 bases between them. The CDR3 loop is CASSRAGPLNTEAFF. The CDR3 region has the DNA TGTGCCAGCAGCCGTGCGGGGCCCCTGAACACTGAAGCTTTCTTT. The full variable domain, with the rest looked up from reference TRBV11-2 and TRBJ1-1, is EAGVAQSPRYKIIEKRQSVAFWCNPISGHATLYWYQQILGQGPKLLIQFQNNGVVDDSQLPKDRFSAERLKGVDSTLKIQPAKLEDSAVYLCASSRAGPLNTEAFFGQGTRLTVV.

The chain has TRBV9 and TRBJ1-2; D is uncertain. Trimming took off 0 bases at V and 2 bases at J, with 14 bases between the two ends. Germline CDR1 is SGDLS and CDR2 is YYNGEE. The CDR3 is 16 residues long. The CDR3 DNA sequence: TGTGCCAGCAGCGTAGAGCGGACTTACCTAAACTATGGCTACACCTTC. Its translation: CASSVERTYLNYGYTF.

The rearrangement links TRBV5-1 to TRBJ1-4; the D is unclear. The CDR3 sequence is 14 residues long. Deletions cut 2 bases from V and 2 bases from J, with 7 bases between. CDR1 and CDR2 from the germline V gene are SGHRS and YFSETQ. CDR3 amino acids: CASSFTGTNEKLFF. CDR3 sequence (DNA): TGCGCCAGCAGCTTTACCGGGACTAATGAAAAACTGTTTTTT.

The rearrangement uses TRBV4-3 and TRBJ2-7, with D unclear. The V end lost 1 base, the J end lost 1 base, and 8 bases lay between the germline ends. The CDR3 length is 14 residues. Germline CDR1 is LGHNA and CDR2 is YSLEER. The CDR3 here is CASSQGGSSYEQYF. CDR3 bases: TGCGCCAGCAGCCAAGGCGGATCGTCCTACGAGCAGTACTTC.